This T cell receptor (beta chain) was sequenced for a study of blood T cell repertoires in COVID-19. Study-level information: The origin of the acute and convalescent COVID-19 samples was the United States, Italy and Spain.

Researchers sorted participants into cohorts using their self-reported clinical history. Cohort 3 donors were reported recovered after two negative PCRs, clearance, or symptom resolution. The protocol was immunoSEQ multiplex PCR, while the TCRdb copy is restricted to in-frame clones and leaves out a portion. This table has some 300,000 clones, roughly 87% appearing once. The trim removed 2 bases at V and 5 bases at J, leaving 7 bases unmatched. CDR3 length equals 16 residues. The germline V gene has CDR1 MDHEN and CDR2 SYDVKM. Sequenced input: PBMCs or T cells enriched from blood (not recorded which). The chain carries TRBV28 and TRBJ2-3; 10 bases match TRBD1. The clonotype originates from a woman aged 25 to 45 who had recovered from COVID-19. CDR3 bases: TGTGCCAGCAGTTTAGACAGGGGGCTGTTAGGAGATACGCAGTATTTT. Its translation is CASSLDRGLLGDTQYF. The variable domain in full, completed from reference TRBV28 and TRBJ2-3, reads DVKVTQSSRYLVKRTGEKVFLECVQDMDHENMFWYRQDPGLGLRLIYFSYDVKMKEKGDIPEGYSVSREKKERFSLILESASTNQTSMYLCASSLDRGLLGDTQYFGPGTRLTVL.